This entry concerns a single T cell receptor (beta chain). This specimen belongs to a study of T-cell reconstitution after alpha-beta-depleted transplantation in children. TCRbeta library preparation incorporated unique molecular identifiers. TCRdb reprocessed the PCR reads with MiXCR, giving one entry per CDR3 protein. The sample consists of about 350,000 distinct CDR3 sequences, roughly 14% of them appearing once. Germline CDR1 is MGHDK and CDR2 is SYGVNS. The J segment lost 0 bases and the V segment lost 5 bases, leaving 4 bases of the junction unmatched. This CDR3 comprises 15 residues. The chain has TRBV25-1 and TRBJ2-7; 10 bases align to TRBD2. The starting material was PBMCs, obtained from the stem cell graft. This TCR derives from a human donor who donated a stem cell graft to a child with Fanconi anemia. CDR3 protein: CASSPGLASSYEQYF. CDR3 sequence (DNA): TGTGCCAGCAGTCCGGGACTAGCGTCCTCCTACGAGCAGTACTTC.